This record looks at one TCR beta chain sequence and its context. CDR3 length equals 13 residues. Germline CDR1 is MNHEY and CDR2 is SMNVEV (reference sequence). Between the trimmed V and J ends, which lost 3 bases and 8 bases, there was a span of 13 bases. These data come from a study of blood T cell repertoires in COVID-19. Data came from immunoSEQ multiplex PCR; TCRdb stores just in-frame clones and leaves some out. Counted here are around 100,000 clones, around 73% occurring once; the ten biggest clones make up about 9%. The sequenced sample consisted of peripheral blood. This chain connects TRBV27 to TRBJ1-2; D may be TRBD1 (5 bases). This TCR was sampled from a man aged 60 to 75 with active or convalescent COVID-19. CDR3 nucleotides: TGTGCCAGCAGTTTCAGCCAGGGAGGCGGCTACACCTTC. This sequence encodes CASSFSQGGGYTF.